This TCR beta chain was sequenced during a study of vaccination and CD4 T cells after COVID-19. The wider study: Spike peptides, overlapping and drawn from SARS-CoV-2, HCoV-NL63, HCoV-OC43 and HCoV-229E, were used to stimulate cells. Control cultures used a CEFX viral epitope pool, an HIV-1 Nef peptide pool, or no peptide.

Per the germline V gene, CDR1 is SGHRS and CDR2 is YFSETQ. The CDR3 length is 16 residues. V was clipped by 0 bases and J by 7 bases, with 20 bases between them. Worth noting for this clonotype: Its target is unknown.

The treatment is: 10-day PBMC culture with coronavirus spike peptide pools or control peptides (ViraFEST assay). An Oncomine TCR Beta short-read assay was used to sequence the DNA from cultured CD4+ T cells. MiXCR, run by TCRdb on the PCR reads, gives a single entry per CDR3 protein. The table has around 5,200 distinct CDR3 sequences, approximately 48% seen once. Sequenced input: CD4+ T cells from blood, cultured in vitro. The gene calls are TRBV5-1 and TRBJ2-7; TRBD2 is a possible D gene (6 bases). This sequence originates from a human donor who had recovered from COVID-19. The CDR3, as DNA: TGCGCCAGCAGCTTGGAGGTTGTGGGTAGCGGCCAGGAGCAGTACTTC. Protein: CASSLEVVGSGQEQYF.